The 16 T cell receptor beta chains below were found in one sample sequenced in a study of cytomegalovirus exposure and HLA in healthy donors. Clones were sequenced by immunoSEQ multiplex PCR, and TCRdb holds only the in-frame ones, with some missing. This sample has approximately 59,000 clones; roughly 93% occur once, and the top ten carry 1.7%. Sequenced input: PBMCs. The receptor set was obtained from a young woman in good health and CMV-seropositive.

This rearrangement joins TRBV28 to TRBJ1-1; 7 bases fit TRBD1. The V and J ends lost 5 bases and 2 bases, in that order; junction bases with no gene match: 8. Germline CDR1 is MDHEN and CDR2 is SYDVKM. The CDR3 covers 15 residues. In DNA, the CDR3 is TGTGCCAGCAGTGAAGGGGGCGCAGTCAACACTGAAGCTTTCTTT. Translated, it gives CASSEGGAVNTEAFF.

The rearrangement links TRBV9 to TRBJ1-5; D call uncertain. The CDR3 is 16 residues long. V was cut by 0 bases and J by 5 bases, with 15 bases left in between. Looked up from germline, CDR1 is SGDLS and CDR2 is YYNGEE. The CDR3 is CASSVEGGLFDQPQHF. In nucleotides, the CDR3 is TGTGCCAGCAGCGTAGAAGGAGGGCTTTTCGATCAGCCCCAGCATTTT. The whole variable domain, filled in from reference TRBV9 and TRBJ1-5, reads DSGVTQTPKHLITATGQRVTLRCSPRSGDLSVYWYQQSLDQGLQFLIQYYNGEERAKGNILERFSAQQFPDLHSELNLSSLELGDSALYFCASSVEGGLFDQPQHFGDGTRLSIL.

This clone was detected only once. This rearrangement joins TRBV21-1 to TRBJ1-2. TRBV21-1 is marked as a pseudogene. The CDR3 is 10 residues long. CDR3 DNA sequence: TGTGCCAGCAGCATCGGTGCCTACACCTTC. Amino acid sequence: CASSIGAYTF.

The rearrangement joins TRBV20-1 to TRBJ2-5; D perhaps matches TRBD1 (6 bases). V lost 7 bases, J lost 10 bases, and 13 bases lay in between. The CDR3 loop spans 10 amino acids. Germline V gives CDR1 DFQATT, CDR2 SNEGSKA (reference sequence). The CDR3 here is CSVGGGGQYF. In nucleotides, the CDR3 is TGCAGTGTAGGGGGTGGGGGCCAGTACTTC.

This chain links TRBV9 with TRBJ1-1; TRBD1 matches 7 bases. V was pared by 4 bases and J by 11 bases, with 11 bases of the junction left unmatched. The CDR3 is 13 amino acids. In germline, CDR1 is SGDLS, CDR2 YYNGEE. This CDR3 is CASSPNRDRGAFF. The CDR3 DNA follows: TGTGCCAGCAGCCCTAACCGGGACAGAGGGGCTTTCTTT.

The J gene is TRBJ1-6, the V gene TRBV6-5; no firm D call. CDR3 size: 14 residues. Trimming pared 0 bases from V and 7 bases from J, leaving 7 bases between. The germline V gene has CDR1 MNHEY and CDR2 SVGAGI. The CDR3 sequence is CASSYSRGNSPLHF. CDR3 in DNA: TGTGCCAGCAGTTACTCTAGAGGGAATTCACCCCTCCACTTT.

The chain links TRBV29-1 to TRBJ2-3; TRBD1 might be the D (5 bases). V was clipped by 4 bases and J by 5 bases, with 7 bases between them. This CDR3 region has 11 residues. Germline values: CDR1 SQVTM, CDR2 ANQGSEA. CDR3 DNA sequence: TGCAGCGTTGGACAGCTAGATACGCAGTATTTT. The encoded protein is CSVGQLDTQYF.

This CDR3 reads CASSLTLGELFF. The CDR3 DNA is TGTGCCAGCAGCTTGACTCTCGGGGAGCTGTTTTTT. The chain uses TRBV5-4 and TRBJ2-2; unclear D gene. CDR1 and CDR2 (germline): SGHNT, YYREEE (reference sequence). The V end lost 1 base, the J end lost 7 bases, and 5 bases lay between the germline ends. The CDR3 runs 12 residues. The full variable domain, its missing parts supplied by reference TRBV5-4 and TRBJ2-2, is ETGVTQSPTHLIKTRGQQVTLRCSSQSGHNTVSWYQQALGQGPQFIFQYYREEENGRGNFPPRFSGLQFPNYSSELNVNALELDDSALYLCASSLTLGELFFGEGSRLTVL.

V usage is TRBV10-3 and J usage is TRBJ1-6, with a possible D match to TRBD1 (5 bases). CDR3 size: 14 residues. The V end was cut by 5 bases, the J end by 7 bases, with 12 bases between. CDR1 ENHRY and CDR2 SYGVKD come from the germline V gene. The CDR3 is CAISRSGSNSPLHF. CDR3 DNA sequence: TGTGCCATCAGTAGATCAGGGTCAAATTCACCCCTCCACTTT.

The chain uses TRBV7-8 and TRBJ2-2, with TRBD2 matching 10 bases. V gave up 6 bases and J gave up 6 bases; unmatched junction bases: 13. CDR1 SGHVS and CDR2 FQNEAQ come from the germline V gene. CDR3 length: 17 amino acids. The CDR3 DNA reads as TGTGCCAGCAGGGGGCCCTCTAGCGGGGGCTCTTCCGGGGAGCTGTTTTTT. Translation: CASRGPSSGGSSGELFF.

The chain joins TRBV4-1 to TRBJ1-3; 7 positions match TRBD1. CDR1 MGHRA and CDR2 YSYEKL come from the germline V gene. The CDR3 runs 16 residues. V was clipped by 5 bases and J by 0 bases; unmatched bases: 7. CDR3 in amino acids: CASSAPGQDSGNTIYF. The DNA for the CDR3 is TGCGCCAGCAGCGCCCCCGGACAGGACTCTGGAAACACCATATATTTT.

The chain links TRBV2 to TRBJ2-2, with no clear D. The CDR3 length is 14 residues. The V end lost 6 bases, the J end lost 0 bases, and 8 bases lay between the germline ends. Germline-derived CDR1 and CDR2 are SNHLY and FYNNEI. The CDR3 DNA reads as TGTGCCAGCAGCGGCGGCCCGAACACCGGGGAGCTGTTTTTT. Its translation: CASSGGPNTGELFF.

CDR3 DNA sequence: TGCGCCAGCAGCGTACAGCTATCGGGACAGGGATTTCCCTACGAGCAGTACTTC. It is translated as CASSVQLSGQGFPYEQYF. This chain connects TRBV5-1 to TRBJ2-7; TRBD1 matches at 9 bases. CDR3 length: 18 amino acids. V shed 4 bases, J shed 2 bases, and the junction held 16 bases outside the gene matches. Per germline, CDR1 SGHRS and CDR2 YFSETQ.

The rearrangement uses TRBV4-3 and TRBJ2-1, with 9 bases aligning to TRBD1. Germline V gene lookup returns CDR1 LGHNA and CDR2 YSLEER. Trimming removed 4 bases from V and 0 bases from J; junction bases left unmatched: 1. CDR3 length: 15 residues. CDR3 loop: CASSPGQGSYNEQFF. The CDR3 nucleotides read TGCGCCAGCAGCCCGGGACAGGGCTCCTACAATGAGCAGTTCTTC.

This clone was counted only a few times. The CDR3 region has the DNA TGCGCCAGCAGCCAAGGGACTAGCGGGGGGTGGGAGCAGTACTTC. Protein sequence: CASSQGTSGGWEQYF. The chain combines TRBV4-3 with TRBJ2-7; 14 bases match TRBD2. In germline, CDR1 is LGHNA, CDR2 YSLEER. The CDR3 is made up of 15 amino acids. V lost 1 base and J lost 7; bases outside the gene matches: 3.

The chain combines TRBV5-1 with TRBJ1-4, with D perhaps TRBD1 (6 bases). The germline V gene has CDR1 SGHRS and CDR2 YFSETQ. The CDR3 totals 16 residues. Trimming left V 4 bases short and J 5 bases short, with 18 bases between. In nucleotides, the CDR3 is TGCGCCAGCAGCGTACAGGGTTTCCCGATGAATGAAAAACTGTTTTTT. Translated: CASSVQGFPMNEKLFF.